This T cell receptor beta chain originates from a study of cytomegalovirus exposure and HLA in healthy donors. General study results and limits: A later analysis linked more than 15,000 TCR beta sequences to HLA alleles at 0.05 false discovery rate. Links to common viral pathogens appeared, in a later analysis, for several of the most significant clusters.

Germline V CDR1 and CDR2: SGHTA, FQGNSA. CDR3 size: 15 residues. V was cut by 5 bases and J by 3 bases, with 17 bases left in between. PCR employed 60 Vbeta and 13 Jbeta primers. Libraries were prepared by immunoSEQ multiplex PCR; TCRdb keeps only in-frame clonotypes and omits some of them. The sample has 150,000 to 200,000 clones, about 80% seen once. Comments on this clone: Its antigen is as yet unknown.

Sequenced sample: PBMCs. The chain carries TRBV7-2 and TRBJ2-7, with TRBD2 as a possible D gene (6 bases). This sequence originates from a woman in her 30s in good health and CMV-seropositive. CDR3 sequence reads: CASSLRGTEFYEQYF. The CDR3 region has the DNA TGTGCCAGCAGCCTCCGCGGGACGGAATTCTACGAGCAGTACTTC.